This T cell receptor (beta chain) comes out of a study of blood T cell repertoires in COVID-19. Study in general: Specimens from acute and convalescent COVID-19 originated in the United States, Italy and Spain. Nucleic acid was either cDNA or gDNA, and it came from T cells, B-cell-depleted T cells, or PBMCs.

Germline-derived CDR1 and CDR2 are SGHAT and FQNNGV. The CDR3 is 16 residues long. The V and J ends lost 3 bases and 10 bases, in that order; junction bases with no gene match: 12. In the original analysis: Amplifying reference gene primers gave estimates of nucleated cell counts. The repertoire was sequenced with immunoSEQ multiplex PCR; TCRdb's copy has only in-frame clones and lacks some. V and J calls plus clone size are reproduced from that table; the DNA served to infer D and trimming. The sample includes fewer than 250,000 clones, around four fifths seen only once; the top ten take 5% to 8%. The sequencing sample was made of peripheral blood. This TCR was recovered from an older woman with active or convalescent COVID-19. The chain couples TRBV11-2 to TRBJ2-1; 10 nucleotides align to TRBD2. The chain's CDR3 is CASSFYNLLAGQEQFF. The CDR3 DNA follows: TGTGCCAGCAGCTTCTATAACTTACTAGCGGGACAAGAGCAGTTCTTC.